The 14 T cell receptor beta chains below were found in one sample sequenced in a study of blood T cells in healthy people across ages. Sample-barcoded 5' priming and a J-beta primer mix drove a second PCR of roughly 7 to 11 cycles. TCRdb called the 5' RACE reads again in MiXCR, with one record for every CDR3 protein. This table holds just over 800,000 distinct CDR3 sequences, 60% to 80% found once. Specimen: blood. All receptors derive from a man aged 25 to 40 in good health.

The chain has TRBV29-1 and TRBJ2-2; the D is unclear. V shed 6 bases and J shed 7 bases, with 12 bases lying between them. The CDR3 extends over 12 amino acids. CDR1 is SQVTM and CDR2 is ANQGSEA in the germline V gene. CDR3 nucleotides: TGCAGCGTGCGGCGATTGAGCGGGGAGCTGTTTTTT. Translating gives CSVRRLSGELFF.

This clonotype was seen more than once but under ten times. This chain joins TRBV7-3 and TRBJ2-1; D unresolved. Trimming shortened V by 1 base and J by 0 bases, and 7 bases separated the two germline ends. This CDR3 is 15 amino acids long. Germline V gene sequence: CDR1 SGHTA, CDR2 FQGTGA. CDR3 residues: CASSLMASSYNEQFF. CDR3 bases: TGTGCCAGCAGCTTAATGGCGAGCTCCTACAATGAGCAGTTCTTC.

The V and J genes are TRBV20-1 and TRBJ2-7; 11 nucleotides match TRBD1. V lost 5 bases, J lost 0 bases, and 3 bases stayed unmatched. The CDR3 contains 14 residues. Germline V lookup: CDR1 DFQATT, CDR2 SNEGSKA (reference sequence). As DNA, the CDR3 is TGCAGTGCTGGACAGGGGGCGGTCTCCTACGAGCAGTACTTC. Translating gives CSAGQGAVSYEQYF.

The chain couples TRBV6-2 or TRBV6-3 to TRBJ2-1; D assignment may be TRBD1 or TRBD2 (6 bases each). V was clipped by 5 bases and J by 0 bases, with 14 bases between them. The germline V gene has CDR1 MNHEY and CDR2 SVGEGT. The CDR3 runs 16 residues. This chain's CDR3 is CASSVRGGLSYNEQFF. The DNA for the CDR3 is TGTGCCAGCAGTGTACGAGGGGGACTCTCCTACAATGAGCAGTTCTTC.

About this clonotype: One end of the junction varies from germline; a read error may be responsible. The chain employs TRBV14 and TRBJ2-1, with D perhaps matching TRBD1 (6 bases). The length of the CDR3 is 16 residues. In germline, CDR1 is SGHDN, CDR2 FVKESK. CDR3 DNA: TGTCCCAGCAGCCAAACTACAGGGACATACTACAATGAGCAGTTCTTC. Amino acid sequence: CPSSQTTGTYYNEQFF.

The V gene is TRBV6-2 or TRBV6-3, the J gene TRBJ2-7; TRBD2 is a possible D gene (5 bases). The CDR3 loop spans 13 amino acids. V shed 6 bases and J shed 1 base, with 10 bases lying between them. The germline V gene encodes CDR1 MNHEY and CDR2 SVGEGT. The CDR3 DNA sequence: TGTGCCAGCAGAGTCAGCGGTTCCTACGAGCAGTACTTC. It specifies CASRVSGSYEQYF.

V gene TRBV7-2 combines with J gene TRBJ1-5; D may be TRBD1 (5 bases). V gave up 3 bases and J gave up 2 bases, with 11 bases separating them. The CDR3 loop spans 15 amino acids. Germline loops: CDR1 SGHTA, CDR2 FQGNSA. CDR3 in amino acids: CASSFHLGGNQPQHF. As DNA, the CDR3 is TGTGCCAGCAGCTTTCACTTAGGGGGCAATCAGCCCCAGCATTTT.

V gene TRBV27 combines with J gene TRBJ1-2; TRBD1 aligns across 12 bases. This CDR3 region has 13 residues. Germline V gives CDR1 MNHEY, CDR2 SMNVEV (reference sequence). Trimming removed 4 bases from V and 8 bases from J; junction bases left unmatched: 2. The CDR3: CASSWDRGRGYTF. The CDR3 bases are TGTGCCAGCAGTTGGGACAGGGGGCGCGGCTACACCTTC.

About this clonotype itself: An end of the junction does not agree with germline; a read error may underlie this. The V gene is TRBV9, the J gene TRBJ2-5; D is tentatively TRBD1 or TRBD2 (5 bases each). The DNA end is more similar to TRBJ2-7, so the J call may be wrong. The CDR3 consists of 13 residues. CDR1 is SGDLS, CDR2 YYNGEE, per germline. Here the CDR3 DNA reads TGTGCCTGCAGCGTAGGGACCGACCTCGAGCAGTACTTC. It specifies CACSVGTDLEQYF.

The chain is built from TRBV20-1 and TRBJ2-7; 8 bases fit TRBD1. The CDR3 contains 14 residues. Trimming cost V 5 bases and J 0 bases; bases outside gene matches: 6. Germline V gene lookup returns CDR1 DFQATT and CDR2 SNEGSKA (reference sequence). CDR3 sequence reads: CSALTGGSSYEQYF. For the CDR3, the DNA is TGCAGTGCTCTTACAGGGGGAAGCTCCTACGAGCAGTACTTC.

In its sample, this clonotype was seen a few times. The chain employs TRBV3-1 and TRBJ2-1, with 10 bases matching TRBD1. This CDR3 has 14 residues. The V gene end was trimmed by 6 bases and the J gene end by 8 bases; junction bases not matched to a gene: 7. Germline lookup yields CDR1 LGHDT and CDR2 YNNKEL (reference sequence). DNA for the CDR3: TGTGCCAGCAGTTCGGGACAGGGGAGAGATGAGCAGTTCTTC. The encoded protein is CASSSGQGRDEQFF.

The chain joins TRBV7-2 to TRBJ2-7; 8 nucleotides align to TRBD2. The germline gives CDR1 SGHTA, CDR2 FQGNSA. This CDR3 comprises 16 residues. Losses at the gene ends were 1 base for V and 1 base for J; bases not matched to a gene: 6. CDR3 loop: CASSLDYSGVSYEQYF. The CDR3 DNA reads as TGTGCCAGCAGCTTAGATTATAGCGGGGTTTCCTACGAGCAGTACTTC. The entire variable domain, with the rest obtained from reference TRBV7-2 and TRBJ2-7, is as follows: GAGVSQSPSNKVTEKGKDVELRCDPISGHTALYWYRQSLGQGLEFLIYFQGNSAPDKSGLPSDRFSAERTGGSVSTLTIQRTQQEDSAVYLCASSLDYSGVSYEQYFGPGTRLTVT.

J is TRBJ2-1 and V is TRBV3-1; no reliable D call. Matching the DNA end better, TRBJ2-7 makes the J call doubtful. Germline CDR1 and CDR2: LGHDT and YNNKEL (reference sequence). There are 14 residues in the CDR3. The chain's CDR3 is CASSQEKSVDEQYF. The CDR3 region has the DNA TGTGCCAGCAGCCAAGAGAAGTCCGTCGACGAGCAGTACTTC.

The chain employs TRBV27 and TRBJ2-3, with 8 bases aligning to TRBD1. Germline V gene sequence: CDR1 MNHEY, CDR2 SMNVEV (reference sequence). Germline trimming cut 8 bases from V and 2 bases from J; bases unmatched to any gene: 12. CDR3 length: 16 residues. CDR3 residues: CASSHPPGQDTDTQYF. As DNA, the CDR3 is TGTGCCAGCTCTCATCCCCCGGGACAGGACACAGATACGCAGTATTTT.